The sequence of this T cell receptor beta chain was determined in a study of T-cell reconstitution after alpha-beta-depleted transplantation in children. Points from the study as a whole: Expanded graft clones, several hundred of them, were reportedly the source of alpha-beta T cells about two months after transplant. Most T-cell counts and diversity one year after the transplant came from T cells that were newly produced. Surviving thymic progenitors and recipient T cells were the source of high TCRbeta diversity at day 60 in some patients.

Remarks on this clonotype: Its antigen is unknown.

V lost 4 bases and J 3 bases, leaving 13 bases between the germline ends. Germline CDR1 SGDLS, CDR2 YYNGEE. This CDR3 has 14 residues. Preparation of the TCRbeta library was carried out with unique molecular identifiers. TCRdb used MiXCR to reprocess the PCR reads, holding one entry per CDR3 protein. Among 700,000 to 950,000 distinct CDR3 sequences listed, roughly 15% were seen once. Sequences were derived from PBMCs, mostly from graft donor cells, sampled 360 days after TCRalphabeta/CD19-depleted stem cell transplant. The chain uses TRBV9 and TRBJ2-5, with D unresolved. The sequence was collected from a male patient under 18 who had a stem cell transplant for acute lymphoblastic leukemia, so the T cells may come from the graft donor. DNA of the CDR3: TGTGCCAGCAGCATTTATAGTGGGGAAGAGACCCAGTACTTC. It specifies CASSIYSGEETQYF.